Included here is one TCR beta chain sequence, with context. The data derive from a study of blood T cell repertoires in COVID-19. Overall study: Italy, Spain and the United States were the sources of the convalescent and acute COVID-19 samples. Sources were T cells, B-cell-depleted T cells, or PBMCs; the material itself was cDNA or gDNA.

The CDR3 covers 17 residues. V lost 3 bases, J lost 0 bases, and 12 bases lay in between. Germline CDR1 is MDHEN and CDR2 is SYDVKM. Authors' methods: How many nucleated cells were present was estimated from reference gene primer amplification. TCRdb keeps only in-frame clones here, not all; method: immunoSEQ multiplex PCR. V, J and clone size were drawn from that table, and D and trimming were deduced from the DNA. The table records under 200,000 clones, roughly four fifths of them present only once. This TCR derives from a human donor in a cohort sampled during active COVID-19. The V gene is TRBV28, the J gene TRBJ2-6, with D hard to call. Sequencing was done on a sample of peripheral blood. CDR3 sequence (DNA): TGTGCCAGCAGTTTGTGGCAGCGAATCTCTGGGGCCAACGTCCTGACTTTC. This sequence encodes CASSLWQRISGANVLTF.